What follows are 32 T cell receptor beta chains derived from one specimen sequenced in a study of breast tumors, draining lymph nodes, adjacent tissues. TCRdb reanalysed the multiplex PCR reads using MiXCR and keeps one entry per CDR3 protein. Of 60,000 to 70,000 distinct CDR3 sequences listed, 57% are singletons. The specimen sequenced was breast tumor tissue. The origin of the receptors is a female donor with breast cancer. Some clones in this sample may be carry-over from other donors' samples.

The table lists this clonotype with many counts. The chain links TRBV7-2 to TRBJ1-2; 8 bases line up with TRBD1. Germline assignment: CDR1 SGHTA and CDR2 FQGNSA. The CDR3 runs to 15 residues. With V trimmed by 1 base and J by 5 bases, 6 bases remained unmatched. The CDR3 loop reads CASSLGMTGDYGYTF. Here the CDR3 DNA reads TGTGCCAGCAGCTTAGGAATGACAGGGGATTATGGCTACACCTTC. Supplemented by reference TRBV7-2 and TRBJ1-2, the full variable domain reads GAGVSQSPSNKVTEKGKDVELRCDPISGHTALYWYRQSLGQGLEFLIYFQGNSAPDKSGLPSDRFSAERTGGSVSTLTIQRTQQEDSAVYLCASSLGMTGDYGYTFGSGTRLTVV.

This clonotype was observed many times. The V call is TRBV12-3 or TRBV12-4, the J call TRBJ2-6; 11 positions agree with TRBD1. The V gene end was trimmed by 4 bases and the J gene end by 0 bases; junction bases not matched to a gene: 5. This CDR3 has 18 residues. CDR3 amino acids: CASSSGQGGRSGANVLTF. CDR3 sequence (DNA): TGTGCCAGCAGTTCGGGACAGGGGGGACGCTCTGGGGCCAACGTCCTGACTTTC.

This clonotype was seen only a few times. This chain uses TRBV2 with TRBJ1-4; D gene ambiguous. V lost 7 bases, J lost 0 bases, and 9 bases lay in between. Germline loops: CDR1 SNHLY, CDR2 FYNNEI. The CDR3 has 14 amino acids. CDR3 nucleotides: TGTGCCAGCAATCAGTGGTCAACTAATGAAAAACTGTTTTTT. Translated: CASNQWSTNEKLFF. Complete variable domain (other parts from reference TRBV2 and TRBJ1-4): EPEVTQTPSHQVTQMGQEVILRCVPISNHLYFYWYRQILGQKVEFLVSFYNNEISEKSEIFDDQFSVERPDGSNFTLKIRSTKLEDSAMYFCASNQWSTNEKLFFGSGTQLSVL.

The chain couples TRBV7-9 to TRBJ2-5, with 10 positions matching TRBD2. The CDR3 has 15 residues. Per the germline V gene, CDR1 is SEHNR and CDR2 is FQNEAQ (reference sequence). Trimming removed 5 bases from V and 3 bases from J; junction bases left unmatched: 6. CDR3: CASSPERGGKETQYF. As DNA, the CDR3 is TGTGCCAGCAGCCCGGAGCGGGGGGGGAAAGAGACCCAGTACTTC.

V gene TRBV2 combines with J gene TRBJ2-2; 10 positions agree with TRBD2. The V gene end was trimmed by 6 bases and the J gene end by 1 base; junction bases not matched to a gene: 8. The CDR3 has 17 residues. The germline gives CDR1 SNHLY, CDR2 FYNNEI. CDR3 in DNA: TGTGCCAGCAGGTTGACTAGCGGGTGGAGGAACACCGGGGAGCTGTTTTTT. Amino acids: CASRLTSGWRNTGELFF.

The chain uses TRBV19 and TRBJ2-1; 14 bases agree with TRBD2. The CDR3 loop spans 17 amino acids. Germline trimming cut 5 bases from V and 2 bases from J; bases unmatched to any gene: 5. CDR1 and CDR2 from the germline V gene are LNHDA and SQIVND (reference sequence). This CDR3 reads CASSPGLAGATYNEQFF. The CDR3 DNA follows: TGTGCCAGTAGTCCGGGACTAGCGGGGGCCACCTACAATGAGCAGTTCTTC.

This clonotype has more than one count but fewer than ten. This may be a read error, as it is one base from a much larger clone. The CDR3 ends on some other residue instead of the conserved phenylalanine or tryptophan, so this is likely a read error. The V and J genes are TRBV7-9 and TRBJ2-5; tentatively, D is TRBD1 (6 bases). This CDR3 comprises 14 residues. Per germline, CDR1 SEHNR and CDR2 FQNEAQ (reference sequence). V dropped 5 bases and J dropped 1 base, with 11 bases sitting between them. The CDR3 DNA reads as TGTGCCAGCAGCCCCCGGACAGCCCAAGAGACCCAGTACCTC. Translating gives CASSPRTAQETQYL.

This chain joins TRBV6-6 and TRBJ2-2; maybe TRBD1 (6 bases). This CDR3 spans 12 amino acids. The germline gives CDR1 MNHNY, CDR2 SVGAGI (reference sequence). Trimming stripped 5 bases from V and 8 bases from J, with 9 bases between. As DNA, the CDR3 is TGTGCCAGCAGTACAGGGCTAGGGGAGCTGTTTTTT. Its translation is CASSTGLGELFF.

This clonotype was detected many times. The chain links TRBV6-4 to TRBJ2-1, with D hard to call. Trimming stripped 1 base from V and 10 bases from J, with 8 bases between. Germline CDR1 is MRHNA and CDR2 is SNTAGT. The CDR3 is 12 residues long. The CDR3 loop reads CASSDYSGEQFF. The CDR3 coding sequence is TGTGCCAGCAGTGACTATAGTGGGGAGCAGTTCTTC.

Details on this clonotype: The CDR3 carries no conserved terminal phenylalanine or tryptophan, so it likely arises from a read error. The chain has TRBV7-2 and TRBJ1-4; no definite D call. V dropped 5 bases and J dropped 6 bases, with 13 bases sitting between them. The CDR3 is 14 amino acids. The germline CDR1 and CDR2 sequences are SGHTA and FQGNSA. The CDR3 sequence is CASSTRVLDEKLFL. Here the CDR3 DNA reads TGTGCCAGCAGCACTAGGGTATTGGATGAAAAACTGTTTCTT.

The V and J genes are TRBV11-3 and TRBJ2-7; 8 positions match TRBD1. V trimming: 5 bases; J trimming: 5 bases; junction bases outside the gene matches: 5. The CDR3 has 13 residues. Per germline, CDR1 SGHNT and CDR2 YENEEA. CDR3 residues: CASSHRTGNEQYV. The CDR3 DNA reads TGTGCCAGCAGCCATCGGACAGGGAACGAGCAGTACGTC.

The chain carries TRBV4-1 and TRBJ2-7, with 8 bases that match TRBD1. V dropped 4 bases and J dropped 4; count of bases not matched to a gene: 3. The CDR3 runs 13 residues. Germline V lookup: CDR1 MGHRA, CDR2 YSYEKL. DNA of the CDR3: TGCGCCAGCAGCCTACGACAGGGGTACGAGCAGTACTTC. Translated, it gives CASSLRQGYEQYF.

This clonotype was observed at least ten times. The chain uses TRBV13 and TRBJ1-2; the match to TRBD1 covers 7 bases. The CDR3 loop spans 14 amino acids. Germline V gene data show CDR1 as PRHDT and CDR2 as FYEKMQ (reference sequence). Trimming removed 0 bases from V and 8 bases from J; junction bases left unmatched: 6. The CDR3 DNA sequence: TGTGCCAGCAGCTTAGGAAGACAGGGAAGGGGCTACACCTTC. This gives the protein CASSLGRQGRGYTF.

V is TRBV12-3 or TRBV12-4 and J is TRBJ2-1, with D perhaps TRBD2 (6 bases). Trimming took 6 bases from V and 0 from J, leaving 15 bases between them. The CDR3 consists of 16 residues. The CDR3 here is CASRLSGSRSYNEQFF. The CDR3 bases are TGTGCCAGCAGACTCAGCGGGTCCCGCTCCTACAATGAGCAGTTCTTC.

This clonotype was recorded at least ten times. The V and J genes are TRBV12-3 or TRBV12-4 and TRBJ2-2; D may be TRBD1 or TRBD2 (7 bases each). V was clipped by 1 base and J by 8 bases, with 14 bases between them. CDR3 length: 15 residues. This CDR3 reads CASSLGAGGGGELFF. The CDR3 DNA reads TGTGCCAGCAGTTTAGGGGCAGGGGGGGGAGGGGAGCTGTTTTTT.

V and J are TRBV25-1 and TRBJ2-3; 10 nucleotides agree with TRBD2. CDR1 is MGHDK, CDR2 SYGVNS, per germline. V was clipped by 7 bases and J by 4 bases; unmatched bases: 5. There are 14 residues in the CDR3. The CDR3 spells CASTRAGGADTQYF. The DNA for the CDR3 is TGTGCCAGCACCCGAGCGGGAGGGGCAGATACGCAGTATTTT.

Comment on this clonotype: Since no conserved phenylalanine or tryptophan closes the CDR3, a read error is the likely cause. The chain couples TRBV14 to TRBJ2-1; no firm D call. This CDR3 spans 13 amino acids. Trimming pared 6 bases from V and 0 bases from J, leaving 6 bases between. Germline V gene data show CDR1 as SGHDN and CDR2 as FVKESK. CDR3 region: CASRRSSYNEQFS. The CDR3 region has the DNA TGTGCCAGCAGGAGGAGCTCCTACAATGAGCAGTTCTCC.

The sample holds many counts of this clonotype. The CDR3 loop reads CASSLLTGGNSPLHF. In DNA form, the CDR3 reads TGTGCCAGCAGTTTGCTGACAGGGGGAAATTCACCCCTCCACTTT. The J gene is TRBJ1-6, the V gene TRBV12-3 or TRBV12-4; TRBD1 aligns across 9 bases. CDR3 length: 15 amino acids. J lost 7 bases, V lost 3 bases, and 4 bases had no gene match.

This clonotype appeared many times. One end of the junction fails to match germline, which may point to a read error. V usage is TRBV6-1 and J usage is TRBJ1-6; D perhaps matches TRBD1 (5 bases). The CDR3 loop spans 17 amino acids. The germline V gene has CDR1 MNHNS and CDR2 SASEGT. This CDR3 reads CASSQALSLSGDSPLHF. CDR3 DNA: TGTGCCAGCAGTCAAGCGCTCAGCCTATCGGGGGATTCACCCCTCCACTTT.

This chain links TRBV30 with TRBJ1-4, with D perhaps matching TRBD1 (5 bases). V gave up 5 bases and J gave up 5 bases, with 15 bases separating them. CDR3 length equals 14 residues. Germline V CDR1 and CDR2: GTSNPN, SVGIG (reference sequence). The CDR3 DNA is TGTGCCTGGGGTGAGGACACAATCAATGAAAAACTGTTTTTT. It is translated as CAWGEDTINEKLFF. Full variable domain (outside the CDR3, taken from reference TRBV30 and TRBJ1-4): SQTIHQWPATLVQPVGSPLSLECTVEGTSNPNLYWYRQAAGRGLQLLFYSVGIGQISSEVPQNLSASRPQDRQFILSSKKLLLSDSGFYLCAWGEDTINEKLFFGSGTQLSVL.

This CDR3 is CASSSTGGIPGNTIYF. CDR3 bases: TGTGCCAGCAGCTCCACCGGGGGGATCCCTGGAAACACCATATATTTT. This chain uses TRBV5-8 with TRBJ1-3; a weak D match, TRBD1 (5 bases). The V gene lost 3 bases and the J gene lost 2 bases, with 15 bases spanning the gap. Germline CDR1 reads SGHTS; CDR2 reads YDEGEE. There are 16 residues in the CDR3.

The sample holds many counts of this clonotype. V gene TRBV29-1 combines with J gene TRBJ1-5; maybe TRBD1 (6 bases). The V gene's germline CDR1 is SQVTM and CDR2 ANQGSEA. This CDR3 is built from 14 residues. V dropped 6 bases and J dropped 1 base, with 13 bases sitting between them. CDR3 DNA sequence: TGCAGCGTCCTGGTAAGGGGGAGCAATCAGCCCCAGCATTTT. The encoded protein is CSVLVRGSNQPQHF.

The rearrangement joins TRBV12-3 or TRBV12-4 to TRBJ1-3; D is possibly TRBD1 (5 bases). V shed 8 bases and J shed 8 bases, with 19 bases lying between them. This CDR3 is built from 14 residues. The CDR3: CASGDGNYGYTIYF. The CDR3 region has the DNA TGTGCCAGCGGGGACGGGAACTATGGCTACACCATATATTTT.

V gene TRBV12-3 or TRBV12-4 combines with J gene TRBJ1-5; possibly TRBD1 for D (5 bases). CDR3 size: 14 residues. Trimming removed 6 bases from V and 1 base from J, with 10 bases in between. DNA for the CDR3: TGTGCCAGCAGGGAGGGGTCGAGCAATCAGCCCCAGCATTTT. Amino acids: CASREGSSNQPQHF.

This clonotype was counted a few times. This chain links TRBV10-2 with TRBJ1-1, with a tentative D call TRBD1 (6 bases). Germline V gene data show CDR1 as WSHSY and CDR2 as SAAADI. Trimming removed 6 bases from V and 7 bases from J, with 12 bases in between. The CDR3 loop spans 12 amino acids. CDR3 sequence (DNA): TGCGCCAGCAGGACACAGGGCCATGAAGCTTTCTTT. Translated, it gives CASRTQGHEAFF.

A single count supports this clonotype. A much larger clone differs by one base, so this may be a read error. This chain uses TRBV9 with TRBJ2-1, with TRBD2 identical over 7 bases. The CDR3 runs 15 residues. Germline V CDR1 and CDR2: SGDLS, YYNGEE. DNA of the CDR3: TGTGCCAGCAGCGTAGACCTAGCGGATTACAGTGAGCCGTTCTTC. It is translated as CASSVDLADYSEPFF.

Note on this clonotype: Sequence at one end of the junction differs from germline and may be a read error. This chain joins TRBV18 and TRBJ2-7; 7 bases fit TRBD1. CDR1 and CDR2 (germline): KGHSH, LQKENI. The CDR3 has 15 amino acids. The CDR3 region is CASSRTGDRLYEQYF. In DNA form, the CDR3 reads TGTGCTAGCTCACGTACAGGGGACCGACTCTACGAGCAGTACTTC.

This clonotype was seen ten or more times. The V call is TRBV10-2, the J call TRBJ2-1; 12 bases match TRBD2. Germline CDR1 reads WSHSY; CDR2 reads SAAADI. This CDR3 comprises 15 residues. V was clipped by 5 bases and J by 4 bases; unmatched bases: 3. The CDR3 reads CASSLLAGGYNEQFF. In nucleotides, the CDR3 is TGCGCCAGCAGTCTCCTAGCGGGGGGGTACAATGAGCAGTTCTTC.

This chain connects TRBV7-9 to TRBJ1-4; TRBD1 is a possible D gene (5 bases). Germline V CDR1 and CDR2: SEHNR, FQNEAQ (reference sequence). The CDR3 length is 17 residues. The V end was cut by 5 bases, the J end by 0 bases, with 16 bases between. CDR3 region: CASSPNRVGATNEKLFF. CDR3 nucleotide sequence: TGTGCCAGCAGCCCAAACCGTGTAGGGGCAACTAATGAAAAACTGTTTTTT.

Of note for this clonotype: This likely comes from a read error, as the CDR3 has no conserved phenylalanine or tryptophan at its end. No DNA is shown, since the ends of the CDR3 on it are uncertain; the CDR3 is the one TCRdb lists. This chain joins TRBV20-1 and TRBJ2-3; TRBD2, the table's D call, lacks a check against the DNA. The CDR3 comprises 11 residues, both ends counted. The germline V gene encodes CDR1 DFQATT and CDR2 SNEGSKA (reference sequence). CDR3 region: CSASMRGGLAG.

This clonotype was observed a handful of times. A read error may explain this, as a much larger clone is one base away. The chain carries TRBV4-3 and TRBJ2-5; 12 bases fit TRBD2. CDR1 and CDR2 (germline): LGHNA, YSLEER. Trimming cost V 5 bases and J 1 base; bases outside gene matches: 5. CDR3 length: 16 residues. In DNA, the CDR3 is TGCGCCAGCAGCTCCCCACTAGCGGGGGGCCAAGAGACCCAGTACTTC. It translates to CASSSPLAGGQETQYF.

The V and J genes are TRBV2 and TRBJ2-7; 14 nucleotides agree with TRBD2. The CDR3 spans 16 residues. Germline trimming cut 6 bases from V and 0 bases from J; bases unmatched to any gene: 4. CDR1 and CDR2 (germline): SNHLY, FYNNEI. This CDR3 reads CASRTGTSGSSYEQYF. The CDR3 bases are TGTGCCAGCAGAACCGGGACTAGCGGGAGCTCCTACGAGCAGTACTTC.